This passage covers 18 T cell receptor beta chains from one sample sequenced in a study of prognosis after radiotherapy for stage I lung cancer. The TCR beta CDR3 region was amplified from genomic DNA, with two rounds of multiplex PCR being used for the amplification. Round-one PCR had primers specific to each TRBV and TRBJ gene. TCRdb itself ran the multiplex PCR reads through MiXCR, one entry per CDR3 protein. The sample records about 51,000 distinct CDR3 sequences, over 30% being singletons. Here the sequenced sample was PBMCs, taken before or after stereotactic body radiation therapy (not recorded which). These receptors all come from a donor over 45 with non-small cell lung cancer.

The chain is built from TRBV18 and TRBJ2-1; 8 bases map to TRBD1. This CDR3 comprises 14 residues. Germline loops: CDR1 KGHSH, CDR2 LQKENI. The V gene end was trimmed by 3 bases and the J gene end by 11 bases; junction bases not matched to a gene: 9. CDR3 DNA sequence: TGTGCCAGCTCACCCCCGAGGCAGGGGGCAAAGCAGTTCTTC. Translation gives CASSPPRQGAKQFF.

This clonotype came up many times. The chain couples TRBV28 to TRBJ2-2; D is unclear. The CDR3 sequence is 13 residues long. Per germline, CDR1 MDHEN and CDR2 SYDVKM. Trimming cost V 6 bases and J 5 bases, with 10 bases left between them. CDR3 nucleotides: TGTGCCAGCAGCAACATACGGACCGGGGAGCTGTTTTTT. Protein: CASSNIRTGELFF.

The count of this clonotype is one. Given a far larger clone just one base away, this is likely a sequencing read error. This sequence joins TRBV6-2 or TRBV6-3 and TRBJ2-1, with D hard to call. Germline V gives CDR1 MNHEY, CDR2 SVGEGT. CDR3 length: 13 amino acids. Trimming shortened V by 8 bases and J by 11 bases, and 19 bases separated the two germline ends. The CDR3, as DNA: TGTGCCAGCGGCCCCCCCTGGACGCACCAGCAGTTCTTC. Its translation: CASGPPWTHQQFF.

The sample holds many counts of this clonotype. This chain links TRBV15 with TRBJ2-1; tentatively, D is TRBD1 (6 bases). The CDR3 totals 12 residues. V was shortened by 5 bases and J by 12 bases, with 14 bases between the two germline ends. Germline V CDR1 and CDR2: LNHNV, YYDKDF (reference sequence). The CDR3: CATSGRGLVQFF. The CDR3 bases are TGTGCCACCAGCGGCAGGGGCCTTGTGCAGTTCTTC.

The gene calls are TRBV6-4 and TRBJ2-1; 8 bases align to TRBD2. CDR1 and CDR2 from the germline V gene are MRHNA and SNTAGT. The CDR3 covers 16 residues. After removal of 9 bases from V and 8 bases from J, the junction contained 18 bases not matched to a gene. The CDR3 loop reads CASSPAVSGSNYEQFF. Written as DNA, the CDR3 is TGTGCCAGTAGTCCCGCTGTGAGCGGGAGCAACTATGAGCAGTTCTTC.

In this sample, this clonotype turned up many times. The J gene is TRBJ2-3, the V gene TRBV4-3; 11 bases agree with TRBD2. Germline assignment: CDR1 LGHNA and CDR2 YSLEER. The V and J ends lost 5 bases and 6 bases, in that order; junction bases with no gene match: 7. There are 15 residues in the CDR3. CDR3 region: CASSLTSGMLDTQYF. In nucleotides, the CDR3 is TGCGCCAGCAGCTTGACTAGCGGGATGTTGGATACGCAGTATTTT.

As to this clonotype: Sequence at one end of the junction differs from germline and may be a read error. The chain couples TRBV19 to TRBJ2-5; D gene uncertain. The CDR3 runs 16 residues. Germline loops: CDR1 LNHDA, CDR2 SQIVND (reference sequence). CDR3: CASSIRIGPDVETQHF. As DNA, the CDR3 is TGTGCCAGTAGTATCAGGATCGGCCCCGACGTAGAGACCCAGCACTTC.

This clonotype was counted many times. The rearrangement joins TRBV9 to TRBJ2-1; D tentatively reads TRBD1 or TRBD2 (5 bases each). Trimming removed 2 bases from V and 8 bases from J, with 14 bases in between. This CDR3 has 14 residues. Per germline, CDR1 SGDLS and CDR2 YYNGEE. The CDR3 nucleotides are TGTGCCAGCAGCGTTTCGGGACGCCCCCATGAGCAGTTCTTC. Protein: CASSVSGRPHEQFF.

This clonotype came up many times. CDR3 nucleotides: TGTGCCAGCAGCTTAAAACTAGTCATAGGCACAGATACGCAGTATTTT. The encoded protein is CASSLKLVIGTDTQYF. The chain has TRBV7-9 and TRBJ2-3, with a tentative D call TRBD2 (5 bases). Germline V lookup: CDR1 SEHNR, CDR2 FQNEAQ (reference sequence). CDR3 size: 16 residues. V was cut by 2 bases and J by 1 base, with 13 bases left in between.

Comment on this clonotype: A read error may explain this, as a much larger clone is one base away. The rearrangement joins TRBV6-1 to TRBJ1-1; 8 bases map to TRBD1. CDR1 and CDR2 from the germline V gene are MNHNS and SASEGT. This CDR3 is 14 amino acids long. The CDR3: CATTLPGGYAEALF. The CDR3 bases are TGTGCCACAACCCTCCCAGGGGGCTACGCTGAAGCTTTATTT.

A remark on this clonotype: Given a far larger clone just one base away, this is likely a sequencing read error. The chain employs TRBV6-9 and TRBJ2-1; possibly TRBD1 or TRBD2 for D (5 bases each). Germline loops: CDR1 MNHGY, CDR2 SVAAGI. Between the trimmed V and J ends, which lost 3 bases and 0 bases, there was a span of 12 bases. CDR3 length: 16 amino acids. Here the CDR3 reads CASSYGSGSSYNEQFF. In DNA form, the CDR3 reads TGTGCCAGCAGTTACGGGTCAGGGAGCTCCTACAATGAGCAGTTCTTC.

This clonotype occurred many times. CDR3 region: CASSLDRVQNTEAFF. The CDR3 DNA is TGTGCCAGCAGCTTGGACAGGGTTCAGAACACTGAAGCTTTCTTT. J is TRBJ1-1 and V is TRBV5-6; D possibly corresponds to TRBD1 (6 bases). V was clipped by 0 bases and J by 1 base, with 10 bases between them. From germline, CDR1 is SGHDT and CDR2 YYEEEE. This CDR3 spans 15 amino acids.

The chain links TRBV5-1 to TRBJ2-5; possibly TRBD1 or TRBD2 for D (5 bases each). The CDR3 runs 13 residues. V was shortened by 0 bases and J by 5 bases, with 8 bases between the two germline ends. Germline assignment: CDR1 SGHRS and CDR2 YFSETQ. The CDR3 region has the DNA TGCGCCAGCAGCTTGGGGGGGACGGAGACCCAGTACTTC. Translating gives CASSLGGTETQYF.

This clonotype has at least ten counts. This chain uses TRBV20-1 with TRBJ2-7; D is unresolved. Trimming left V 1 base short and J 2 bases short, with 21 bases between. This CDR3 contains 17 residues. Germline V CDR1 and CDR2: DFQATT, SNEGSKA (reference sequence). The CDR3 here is CSARARDAVPNPYEQYF. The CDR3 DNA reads TGCAGTGCTAGAGCAAGGGATGCAGTTCCCAACCCCTACGAGCAGTACTTC.

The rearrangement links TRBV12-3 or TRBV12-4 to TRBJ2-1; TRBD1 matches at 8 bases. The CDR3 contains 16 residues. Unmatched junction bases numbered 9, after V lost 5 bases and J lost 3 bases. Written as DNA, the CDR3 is TGTGCCAGCAGTCTGACAGGGGCCAAGGTCTACAATGAGCAGTTCTTC. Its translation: CASSLTGAKVYNEQFF.

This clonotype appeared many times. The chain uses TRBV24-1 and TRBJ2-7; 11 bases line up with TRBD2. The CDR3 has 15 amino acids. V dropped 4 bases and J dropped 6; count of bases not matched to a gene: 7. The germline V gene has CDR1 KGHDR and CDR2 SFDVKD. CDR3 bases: TGTGCCACCAGTGACCCCAGGACTAGCGGGTTCGAGCAGTACTTC. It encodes CATSDPRTSGFEQYF.

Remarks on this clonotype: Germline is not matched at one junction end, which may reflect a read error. The CDR3 region is CASSLGPGVRGNEHFF. The CDR3 DNA reads TGTGCCAGCAGCTTGGGTCCAGGGGTCAGGGGCAATGAGCATTTCTTC. The gene calls are TRBV9 and TRBJ2-1, with a weak D call TRBD1 (6 bases). CDR1 is SGDLS, CDR2 YYNGEE, per germline. The CDR3 runs 16 residues.

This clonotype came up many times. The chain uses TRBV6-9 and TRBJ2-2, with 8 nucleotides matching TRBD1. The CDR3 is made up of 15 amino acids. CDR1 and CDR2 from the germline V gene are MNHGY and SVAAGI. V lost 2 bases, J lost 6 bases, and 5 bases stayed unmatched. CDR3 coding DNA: TGTGCCAGCAGTTATCCCAGGGGGCGGGCCGGGGAGCTGTTTTTT. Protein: CASSYPRGRAGELFF.